This T cell receptor beta chain comes out of a study of cytomegalovirus exposure and HLA in healthy donors. The CDR3 is 13 amino acids. Germline V gene sequence: CDR1 LGHNT, CDR2 FRNRAP. Trimming stripped 5 bases from V and 10 bases from J, with 15 bases between. Findings and caveats of the study: Sequencing had likely introduced a cluster of highly shared sequence variants as an artifact. Earlier analysis yielded a pattern in which most TCR beta V segments were productive about 87% or about 30% of the time. In a later analysis, about 17,000 TCR beta sequences were associated with HLA alleles at 0.05 false discovery rate. Sequencing depth across donors, presence/absence analyses assumed, was roughly uniform.

Worth noting for this clone: Its antigen is undetermined.

PCR primers comprised 60 Vbeta and 13 Jbeta primers. Sequencing was performed with immunoSEQ multiplex PCR; in TCRdb, only in-frame clones are kept and a portion is missing. Among about 190,000 clones listed, approximately 82% were seen once. Material for sequencing was PBMCs. This clonotype was obtained from a woman younger than 35 in good health and CMV-seropositive. This chain connects TRBV12-5 to TRBJ2-1; tentative D call: TRBD2 (7 bases). The CDR3 protein is CASGPRGAGEQFF. CDR3 nucleotide sequence: TGTGCTAGTGGTCCCCGGGGGGCGGGGGAGCAGTTCTTC.